This T cell receptor beta chain was observed in a study of blood T cell repertoires in COVID-19. Study-level background: The United States, Italy and Spain supplied acute and convalescent COVID-19 samples. Nucleic acid was either cDNA or gDNA, and it came from T cells, B-cell-depleted T cells, or PBMCs.

Clinical history as reported by participants underpinned cohort assignment. The protocol was immunoSEQ multiplex PCR, while the TCRdb copy is restricted to in-frame clones and leaves out a portion. The sample has hundreds of thousands of clones; approximately 90% are singletons. This clone was recorded only once. Other DNA sequences in this specimen translate into the identical CDR3. The sequence came from a man in his forties who had recovered from COVID-19. The sequenced sample was PBMCs or T cells enriched from blood (not recorded which).

This CDR3 is CASSLQGGTEAFF. DNA of the CDR3: TGTGCCAGCAGCCTACAGGGTGGCACTGAAGCTTTCTTT. This sequence joins TRBV7-9 and TRBJ1-1, with D possibly matching TRBD1 (6 bases). CDR1 and CDR2 (germline): SEHNR, FQNEAQ (reference sequence). This CDR3 region has 13 residues. The V and J ends lost 5 bases and 4 bases respectively, with 11 bases between them. The full variable domain, completed using reference TRBV7-9 and TRBJ1-1, is DTGVSQNPRHKITKRGQNVTFRCDPISEHNRLYWYRQTLGQGPEFLTYFQNEAQLEKSRLLSDRFSAERPKGSFSTLEIQRTEQGDSAMYLCASSLQGGTEAFFGQGTRLTVV.